These 14 T cell receptor beta chains share one sample of origin, sequenced in a study of T cells after yellow fever vaccination. TCRdb reprocessed the 5' RACE reads with MiXCR, giving one entry per CDR3 protein. The sample records about 58,000 distinct CDR3 sequences, around 7% being singletons. The sample was CD8+ T cells sorted from PBMCs, taken on the day of the first yellow fever vaccination. These TCRs come from a man aged 18 to 30 who received the YFV17D yellow fever vaccine.

This clonotype has just a few counts. The CDR3, as DNA: TGTGCCAGCAGTTACCGGGGTAGGGATGGCTACACCTTC. Translating it yields CASSYRGRDGYTF. The chain employs TRBV6-5 and TRBJ1-2, with D hard to call. CDR1 is MNHEY, CDR2 SVGAGI, per germline. The CDR3 totals 13 residues. V was clipped by 2 bases and J by 6 bases, with 10 bases between them.

This clonotype has a count of ten or more. The CDR3 nucleotides are TGCGCCAGCAGCTATGGACAGGGTTATGGCTACACCTTC. It specifies CASSYGQGYGYTF. The gene calls are TRBV5-1 and TRBJ1-2; 8 bases line up with TRBD1. CDR1 is SGHRS and CDR2 is YFSETQ in the germline V gene. The V segment lost 3 bases and the J segment 5 bases; nucleotides outside the gene matches: 3. CDR3 length: 13 residues. The complete variable domain, with remaining parts taken from reference TRBV5-1 and TRBJ1-2, reads KAGVTQTPRYLIKTRGQQVTLSCSPISGHRSVSWYQQTPGQGLQFLFEYFSETQRNKGNFPGRFSGRQFSNSRSEMNVSTLELGDSALYLCASSYGQGYGYTFGSGTRLTVV.

J is TRBJ1-6 and V is TRBV19, with TRBD1 as a possible D gene (6 bases). Germline V gene lookup returns CDR1 LNHDA and CDR2 SQIVND (reference sequence). This CDR3 spans 16 amino acids. V was shortened by 5 bases and J by 2 bases, with 13 bases between the two germline ends. The CDR3 sequence is CASSARTDAYNSPLHF. Here the CDR3 DNA reads TGTGCCAGTAGTGCGCGGACAGACGCCTATAATTCACCCCTCCACTTT. Full variable domain (missing parts from reference TRBV19 and TRBJ1-6): DGGITQSPKYLFRKEGQNVTLSCEQNLNHDAMYWYRQDPGQGLRLIYYSQIVNDFQKGDIAEGYSVSREKKESFPLTVTSAQKNPTAFYLCASSARTDAYNSPLHFGNGTRLTVT.

In this sample, this clonotype turned up a few times. The chain uses TRBV11-2 and TRBJ2-7; possible D gene TRBD2, 6 bases. The V end was cut by 5 bases, the J end by 4 bases, with 15 bases between. The CDR3 sequence is 14 residues long. Germline-derived CDR1 and CDR2 are SGHAT and FQNNGV. This chain's CDR3 is CASSAIGGRYEQYV. The CDR3 nucleotides are TGTGCCAGCAGCGCCATCGGGGGAAGGTACGAGCAGTACGTC.

The chain carries TRBV9 and TRBJ2-3, with TRBD2 matching 9 bases. This CDR3 is built from 16 residues. Germline V CDR1 and CDR2: SGDLS, YYNGEE. V lost 4 bases to trimming and J lost 0 bases; unmatched junction nucleotides: 6. CDR3 region: CASSSLAGASTDTQYF. The DNA for the CDR3 is TGTGCCAGCAGCTCCTTAGCGGGGGCTAGCACAGATACGCAGTATTTT.

This clonotype was recorded at least ten times. This rearrangement joins TRBV6-4 to TRBJ2-3, with no clear D. The CDR3 sequence is 15 residues long. Trimming shortened V by 2 bases and J by 3 bases, and 12 bases separated the two germline ends. The germline CDR1 and CDR2 sequences are MRHNA and SNTAGT. The CDR3 region has the DNA TGTGCCAGCAGTGACGGCGAGACCGGGACAGATACGCAGTATTTT. Translating it yields CASSDGETGTDTQYF.

The rearrangement links TRBV5-4 to TRBJ2-7, with D possibly TRBD2 on 6 matching bases. This CDR3 contains 15 residues. Germline values: CDR1 SGHNT, CDR2 YYREEE (reference sequence). V was cut by 0 bases and J by 3 bases, with 13 bases left in between. The DNA for the CDR3 is TGTGCCAGCAGCTTGGGCGTCGGGGGTTACTACGAGCAGTACGTC. This gives the protein CASSLGVGGYYEQYV.

This clonotype was seen repeatedly, ten times or more. The chain joins TRBV12-3 or TRBV12-4 to TRBJ2-1; 11 bases are shared with TRBD1. The CDR3 loop spans 13 amino acids. After removal of 5 bases from V and 7 bases from J, the junction contained 1 base not matched to a gene. CDR3 nucleotide sequence: TGTGCCAGCAGTGGACAGGGGGCGAATGAGCAGTTCTTC. Its translation is CASSGQGANEQFF.

This clonotype was counted a few times. The chain employs TRBV28 and TRBJ2-5; D may correspond to TRBD1 or TRBD2 (6 bases each). CDR1 is MDHEN and CDR2 is SYDVKM in the germline V gene. Trimming shortened V by 2 bases and J by 0 bases, and 10 bases separated the two germline ends. This CDR3 has 15 residues. CDR3 sequence (DNA): TGTGCCAGCAGTTTAAACAGGGACTACCAAGAGACCCAGTACTTC. Protein product: CASSLNRDYQETQYF.

This clonotype has ten or more counts. V usage is TRBV7-9 and J usage is TRBJ2-1; 7 nucleotides match TRBD2. After removal of 2 bases from V and 10 bases from J, the junction contained 5 bases not matched to a gene. The CDR3 covers 13 residues. CDR1 and CDR2 (germline): SEHNR, FQNEAQ (reference sequence). This chain's CDR3 is CASSLRGRGEQFF. As DNA, the CDR3 is TGTGCCAGCAGCTTAAGAGGGCGGGGGGAGCAGTTCTTC.

This clonotype was observed a handful of times. The V call is TRBV20-1, the J call TRBJ2-1; 8 nucleotides match TRBD1. The CDR3 covers 14 residues. Trimming removed 6 bases from V and 9 bases from J; junction bases left unmatched: 13. The germline CDR1 and CDR2 sequences are DFQATT and SNEGSKA (reference sequence). CDR3 nucleotides: TGCAGTGCCGACGGCAGGGGGCTCCGTAGTGAGCAGTTCTTC. Protein sequence: CSADGRGLRSEQFF.

The chain uses TRBV27 and TRBJ1-5; no firm D call. Trimming pared 6 bases from V and 3 bases from J, leaving 12 bases between. CDR1 and CDR2 from the germline V gene are MNHEY and SMNVEV (reference sequence). The CDR3 spans 14 residues. The chain's CDR3 is CASRATGFNQPQHF. CDR3 nucleotides: TGTGCCAGCAGAGCGACGGGCTTCAATCAGCCCCAGCATTTT.

The V and J genes are TRBV4-1 and TRBJ1-4; 8 bases match TRBD1. Germline-derived CDR1 and CDR2 are MGHRA and YSYEKL. Trimming took 1 base from V and 5 from J; bases not matched to a gene: 0. This CDR3 spans 14 amino acids. The CDR3 nucleotides read TGCGCCAGCAGCCAAGGACAGGGGAATGAAAAACTGTTTTTT. This codes for CASSQGQGNEKLFF.

In its sample, this clonotype was seen many times. This chain uses TRBV5-1 with TRBJ2-3; D assignment may be TRBD1 or TRBD2 (5 bases each). CDR3 size: 11 residues. The germline V gene has CDR1 SGHRS and CDR2 YFSETQ. Trimming took 6 bases from V and 11 from J, leaving 13 bases between them. CDR3 sequence reads: CASIGPGGQYF. The CDR3 DNA reads as TGCGCCAGCATCGGCCCTGGGGGGCAGTATTTT.